Presented here are 6 T cell receptor beta chains from one specimen sequenced in a study of OX40 agonist ivuxolimab in advanced cancers. Assay: immunoSEQ multiplex PCR; the TCRdb copy retains only in-frame clones and omits some. Of about 82,000 clones in the sample, 83% were seen once. Sample: CD4+ or CD8+ T cells sorted from blood, taken in a trial of the OX40 agonist ivuxolimab. The receptor set was obtained from an adult with an advanced solid tumor such as melanoma, head and neck, liver or kidney cancer.

This clone was seen only a few times. The V gene is TRBV2, the J gene TRBJ1-1; D not resolved. There are 11 residues in the CDR3. V gave up 3 bases and J gave up 5 bases, with 4 bases separating them. Germline CDR1 and CDR2: SNHLY and FYNNEI. The CDR3 spells CASSELTEAFF. CDR3 in DNA: TGTGCCAGCAGTGAGCTTACTGAAGCTTTCTTT. The whole variable domain, filled in from reference TRBV2 and TRBJ1-1, reads EPEVTQTPSHQVTQMGQEVILRCVPISNHLYFYWYRQILGQKVEFLVSFYNNEISEKSEIFDDQFSVERPDGSNFTLKIRSTKLEDSAMYFCASSELTEAFFGQGTRLTVV.

This clone was counted only a few times. The genes are TRBV18 and TRBJ1-5; D is undetermined. Deletions cut 3 bases from V and 10 bases from J, with 22 bases between. This CDR3 spans 16 amino acids. CDR1 KGHSH and CDR2 LQKENI come from the germline V gene. CDR3 amino acids: CASSPDSGAGRHPQHF. As DNA, the CDR3 is TGTGCCAGCTCACCCGACTCGGGAGCTGGGCGGCATCCCCAGCATTTT.

The chain links TRBV6-1 to TRBJ2-7; D perhaps matches TRBD1 (6 bases). Germline V CDR1 and CDR2: MNHNS, SASEGT. V dropped 9 bases and J dropped 0 bases, with 18 bases sitting between them. The length of the CDR3 is 15 residues. CDR3 sequence (DNA): TGTGCCAGTGGACAGTATATCCTTAGCTCCTACGAGCAGTACTTC. Translating it yields CASGQYILSSYEQYF.

This clone was found once. The chain is built from TRBV18 and TRBJ1-2, with a tentative D call TRBD1 (5 bases). Trimming took 4 bases from V and 8 from J, leaving 20 bases between them. The CDR3 is 15 amino acids. Per the germline V gene, CDR1 is KGHSH and CDR2 is LQKENI. This chain's CDR3 is CASSLSSRGEGGYTF. In DNA form, the CDR3 reads TGTGCCAGCTCACTCTCATCGCGGGGGGAAGGAGGCTACACCTTC.

The chain recombines TRBV25-1 with TRBJ2-3; D may match TRBD1 or TRBD2 (5 bases each). The germline CDR1 and CDR2 sequences are MGHDK and SYGVNS. The CDR3 has 13 residues. Trimming pared 8 bases from V and 0 bases from J, leaving 9 bases between. DNA for the CDR3: TGTGCCAGCCTGGGACGGAGCACAGATACGCAGTATTTT. Protein product: CASLGRSTDTQYF.

The V and J genes are TRBV10-3 and TRBJ2-3, with TRBD2 matching 12 bases. V was pared by 8 bases and J by 2 bases, with 5 bases of the junction left unmatched. CDR3 length: 15 residues. Per the germline V gene, CDR1 is ENHRY and CDR2 is SYGVKD. The CDR3 is CAIRGTSGHTDTQYF. Here the CDR3 DNA reads TGTGCCATCCGCGGGACTAGCGGGCACACAGATACGCAGTATTTT.